The rows below give T cell receptor beta chains drawn from one sample of a study of T cells in Graves' hyperthyroidism and ophthalmopathy. TCRdb analysed the multiplex PCR reads with MiXCR anew, one entry per CDR3 protein. The profile shows under 450,000 distinct CDR3 sequences, about 15% of them singletons. The sequencing input was blood. The source is a woman aged 30 to 39 with Graves' hyperthyroidism that later progressed to Graves' ophthalmopathy. Each CDR3 is given with its conserved first and last residue. Fields, in order: J gene, V gene, clone size, D gene, CDR3 protein, CDR3 DNA. The D gene is left open where the match is weak. Size values are once, few and many counts, or a class for expanded clones, and some rows have none.

TRBJ2-7 TRBV6-1 few TRBD2 CASSQYVLAGASSEQYF TGTGCCAGCAGTCAATACGTCCTAGCGGGAGCGAGCTCCGAGCAGTACTTC
TRBJ2-1 TRBV5-1 - - CASSRAGYVDEQFF TGCGCCAGCAGCCGTGCAGGGTATGTCGATGAGCAGTTCTTC
TRBJ2-7 TRBV18 many - CASSLDSYSYEQYF TGTGCCAGCTCACTGGACAGTTACTCCTACGAGCAGTACTTC
TRBJ1-1 TRBV12-3/TRBV12-4 many - CASRGGGLNTEAFF TGTGCCAGCAGAGGAGGGGGTTTGAACACTGAAGCTTTCTTT
TRBJ1-6 TRBV11-2 many - CASSRIRGTNKKPLHF TGTGCCAGCAGCAGAATCCGGGGGACAAATAAGAAACCCCTCCACTTT
TRBJ1-1 TRBV18 many TRBD1 CASSPDRVAFF TGTGCCAGCTCACCCGACAGGGTGGCTTTCTTT
TRBJ1-2 TRBV2 - TRBD1 CASSTTGADGYTF TGTGCCAGCAGTACAACAGGGGCAGATGGCTACACCTTC
TRBJ2-2 TRBV7-6 many - CASSRAGELFF TGTGCCAGCAGCAGGGCCGGGGAGCTGTTTTTT
TRBJ2-1 TRBV10-3 many TRBD2 CAISGMTSGRLLHSYNEQFF TGTGCCATCAGTGGGATGACTAGCGGGAGACTCCTCCACTCCTACAATGAGCAGTTCTTC
TRBJ2-3 TRBV12-3/TRBV12-4 - - CASSLLWLATDTQYF TGTGCCAGCAGTTTATTATGGCTAGCCACAGATACGCAGTATTTT
TRBJ1-5 TRBV28 - TRBD1 CASSSTGAGQPQHF TGTGCCAGCAGTTCCACAGGGGCAGGACAGCCCCAGCATTTT
TRBJ1-1 TRBV6-1 few - CASSHLMEEHMNTEAFF TGTGCCAGCAGTCACCTGATGGAGGAGCACATGAACACTGAAGCTTTCTTT
TRBJ1-1 TRBV7-8 many - CASSYGVKGYTEAFF TGTGCCAGCAGCTACGGGGTGAAGGGATACACTGAAGCTTTCTTT
TRBJ1-4 TRBV18 many - CASSPSGGIGEKLFF TGTGCCAGCTCACCATCGGGGGGGATTGGTGAAAAACTGTTTTTT
TRBJ2-1 TRBV12-3/TRBV12-4 many - CASSLGDLGNEQFF TGTGCCAGCAGTTTAGGAGACCTTGGGAATGAGCAGTTCTTC
TRBJ1-6 TRBV6-1 - - CASSPLPGYGGSYHSPLHF TGTGCCAGCAGCCCTCTCCCGGGATATGGGGGTTCTTACCATTCACCCCTCCACTTT
TRBJ1-2 TRBV20-1 many - CSSGYGFYGYTF TGCAGTTCAGGGTACGGTTTCTATGGCTACACCTTC